This T cell receptor (beta chain) derives from a study of multiple sclerosis patients with progressive multifocal leukoencephalopathy. Study results and caveats: No common TRBV or TRBJ usage or pairing appeared at PML.

Synthetic inline TR CDR3 controls covering all V-J pairings were spiked into each PCR. Generated by immunoSEQ multiplex PCR, the TCRdb table keeps only in-frame clones and is missing some. Among roughly 34,000 clones listed, roughly 90% were seen once. Of note for this clone: Its antigen remains unknown.

Trimming took off 6 bases at V and 7 bases at J, with 13 bases between the two ends. The germline V gene encodes CDR1 SGHVS and CDR2 FQNEAQ. The CDR3 covers 13 residues. Specified time point: before natalizumab initiation. T0 refers to blood drawn before natalizumab was first infused. The rearrangement uses TRBV7-8 and TRBJ1-5; D gene uncertain. The clonotype comes from a human donor with multiple sclerosis. The sample consisted of PBMCs. The CDR3 DNA reads as TGTGCCAGCAGGGCCGGGTTGCAACAGCCCCAGCATTTT. Protein: CASRAGLQQPQHF.